Presented here are 15 T cell receptor beta chains from one specimen sequenced in a study of graft-versus-host responses after intestinal transplantation (dated by TCRdb to 2020 to 2022). The library relied on the immunoSEQ multiplex PCR assay. In its TCRdb copy, this immuneACCESS table keeps in-frame sequences only and misses some clones. Where compared with another copy, unresolved V genes explain less than half of these, and the others have no known cause. Within this sample are around 39,000 clones, with 85% to 90% of them counted one time only. Around 6.9% of the sample is in the top ten clones. The source was PBMCs, collected roughly 270 days after transplant. The receptors originated from a human patient who received an intestinal transplant, so some T cells may come from the graft donor.

This chain joins TRBV15 and TRBJ1-6; TRBD1 aligns across 8 bases. V trimming: 3 bases; J trimming: 10 bases; junction bases outside the gene matches: 8. The length of the CDR3 is 15 residues. From germline, CDR1 is LNHNV and CDR2 YYDKDF (reference sequence). DNA of the CDR3: TGTGCCACCAGCAGTGGAGGGACAGGCCACTCACCCCTCCACTTT. This translates into CATSSGGTGHSPLHF. The full variable domain, in which reference TRBV15 and TRBJ1-6 provide the parts outside the CDR3, is DAMVIQNPRYQVTQFGKPVTLSCSQTLNHNVMYWYQQKSSQAPKLLFHYYDKDFNNEADTPDNFQSRRPNTSFCFLDIRSPGLGDTAMYLCATSSGGTGHSPLHFGNGTRLTVT.

The chain combines TRBV5-1 with TRBJ1-3, with a weak D call TRBD1 (5 bases). The germline CDR1 and CDR2 sequences are SGHRS and YFSETQ. The CDR3 has 16 residues. Trimming shortened V by 4 bases and J by 0 bases, and 14 bases separated the two germline ends. As DNA, the CDR3 is TGCGCCAGCAGCATATGGGACGGATTCTCTGGAAACACCATATATTTT. The encoded protein is CASSIWDGFSGNTIYF.

The V and J genes are TRBV6-7 and TRBJ2-3, with D possibly TRBD1 on 6 matching bases. TRBV6-7 is an open reading frame whose function is uncertain. V was shortened by 2 bases and J by 7 bases, with 19 bases between the two germline ends. This CDR3 has 16 amino acids. The CDR3 spells CASSYPGTPQRYTQYF. In nucleotides, the CDR3 is TGTGCCAGCAGTTACCCTGGGACACCTCAGAGGTATACGCAGTATTTT.

This sequence joins TRBV2 and TRBJ1-1; D is possibly TRBD1 (5 bases). Germline CDR1 and CDR2: SNHLY and FYNNEI. Trimming removed 8 bases from V and 2 bases from J, with 21 bases in between. The CDR3 sequence is 16 residues long. The CDR3 loop is CASGRGGAGPNTEAFF. The CDR3 DNA reads TGTGCCAGCGGGAGGGGAGGGGCTGGGCCAAACACTGAAGCTTTCTTT.

This chain links TRBV4-1 with TRBJ1-5; D uncertain. Germline V gives CDR1 MGHRA, CDR2 YSYEKL. CDR3 length: 13 residues. V was shortened by 4 bases and J by 3 bases, with 7 bases between the two germline ends. The CDR3 DNA is TGCGCCAGCAGCCGCGGCTTCAATCAGCCCCAGCATTTT. This codes for CASSRGFNQPQHF.

This sequence joins TRBV18 and TRBJ1-5, with D tentatively TRBD1 (5 bases). CDR3 length: 13 amino acids. Per the germline V gene, CDR1 is KGHSH and CDR2 is LQKENI. The V gene lost 4 bases and the J gene lost 5 bases, with 9 bases spanning the gap. CDR3: CASSRGSHQPQHF. As DNA, the CDR3 is TGTGCCAGCTCACGGGGGTCCCATCAGCCCCAGCATTTT.

The gene calls are TRBV7-3 and TRBJ2-3, with 8 bases fitting TRBD1. Trimming at V came to 2 bases and at J to 2 bases, leaving 3 bases not matched to a gene. CDR3 length: 15 amino acids. The germline CDR1 and CDR2 sequences are SGHTA and FQGTGA. CDR3 region: CASSLSGGFTDTQYF. For the CDR3, the DNA is TGTGCCAGCAGCTTATCAGGGGGCTTCACAGATACGCAGTATTTT.

V is TRBV20-1 and J is TRBJ2-3; 7 nucleotides agree with TRBD2. Losses at the gene ends were 6 bases for V and 5 bases for J; bases not matched to a gene: 2. The CDR3 is 11 amino acids. The germline gives CDR1 DFQATT, CDR2 SNEGSKA (reference sequence). The CDR3 sequence is CSAPGGDTQYF. As DNA, the CDR3 is TGCAGTGCGCCGGGGGGAGATACGCAGTATTTT.

The chain employs TRBV6-1 and TRBJ1-1, with unresolved D. CDR3 length: 15 amino acids. In germline, CDR1 is MNHNS, CDR2 SASEGT. Trimming stripped 3 bases from V and 1 base from J, with 12 bases between. CDR3 region: CASSEEGKWNTEAFF. The CDR3 DNA is TGTGCCAGCAGTGAGGAGGGAAAGTGGAACACTGAAGCTTTCTTT.

This clone was counted between two and nine times. The gene calls are TRBV10-2 and TRBJ1-2; D is possibly TRBD1 (5 bases). This CDR3 is 14 amino acids long. V was pared by 6 bases and J by 2 bases, with 13 bases between. CDR1 and CDR2 (germline): WSHSY, SAAADI. DNA for the CDR3: TGCGCCAGCAGCCCCCTGGACACAAACTATGGCTACACCTTC. Translation: CASSPLDTNYGYTF.

The genes are TRBV7-8 and TRBJ1-2; no clear D. Trimming stripped 1 base from V and 5 bases from J, with 11 bases between. The CDR3 loop spans 14 amino acids. Germline V gene data show CDR1 as SGHVS and CDR2 as FQNEAQ. The CDR3 DNA is TGTGCCAGCAGCTTAGGACTGGTCGATTATGGCTACACCTTC. Its protein product is CASSLGLVDYGYTF.

The chain is built from TRBV15 and TRBJ1-1; D is possibly TRBD1 (5 bases). CDR3 length: 14 amino acids. CDR1 LNHNV and CDR2 YYDKDF come from the germline V gene (reference sequence). V dropped 0 bases and J dropped 10 bases, with 15 bases sitting between them. The CDR3: CATSRDLAEGLAFF. DNA of the CDR3: TGTGCCACCAGCAGAGATCTTGCCGAGGGGCTAGCTTTCTTT.

The chain joins TRBV19 to TRBJ1-5; 8 bases are shared with TRBD1. V shed 6 bases, J shed 7 bases, and the junction held 8 bases outside the gene matches. There are 14 residues in the CDR3. Germline CDR1 reads LNHDA; CDR2 reads SQIVND (reference sequence). CDR3 loop: CASRGGQGRQPQHF. The CDR3 nucleotides are TGTGCCAGTAGAGGAGGACAGGGTAGGCAGCCCCAGCATTTT.

The chain carries TRBV10-1 and TRBJ1-1, with D possibly TRBD1 on 6 matching bases. The ends were cut back, 1 base at V and 1 base at J, with 10 bases in the middle. CDR3 size: 15 residues. Germline V lookup: CDR1 WNHNN, CDR2 SYGVQD (reference sequence). CDR3 coding DNA: TGCGCCAGCAGTGAGTGGACAGTTCCGAACACTGAAGCTTTCTTT. Residues: CASSEWTVPNTEAFF.

The rearrangement joins TRBV2 to TRBJ1-6, with TRBD1 matching 10 bases. The trim removed 5 bases at V and 0 bases at J, leaving 4 bases unmatched. CDR3 size: 17 residues. Germline V CDR1 and CDR2: SNHLY, FYNNEI. In nucleotides, the CDR3 is TGTGCCAGCAGTAGGGACAGGGGCAGCTCCTATAATTCACCCCTCCACTTT. Residues: CASSRDRGSSYNSPLHF.